This note documents a single T cell receptor (beta chain) sequence. Germline CDR1 SNHLY, CDR2 FYNNEI. The CDR3 consists of 14 residues. Trimming cost V 8 bases and J 9 bases; bases outside gene matches: 10. The sample originates from a study of T cell responses to AZD1222 COVID-19 vaccine. TCRdb's copy holds only in-frame clones and misses some; the assay was immunoSEQ multiplex PCR. The table shows under 90,000 clones, with over 75% occurring only once. The chain uses TRBV2 and TRBJ2-2; the match to TRBD2 covers 9 bases. The sequences come from peripheral blood, collected 28 days after the second AZD1222 dose. The TCR sequence derives from an adult who received the AZD1222 COVID-19 vaccine. The CDR3 protein is CASRPRGGLRELFF. CDR3 sequence (DNA): TGTGCCAGCCGGCCGCGGGGGGGCCTCAGGGAGCTGTTTTTT.